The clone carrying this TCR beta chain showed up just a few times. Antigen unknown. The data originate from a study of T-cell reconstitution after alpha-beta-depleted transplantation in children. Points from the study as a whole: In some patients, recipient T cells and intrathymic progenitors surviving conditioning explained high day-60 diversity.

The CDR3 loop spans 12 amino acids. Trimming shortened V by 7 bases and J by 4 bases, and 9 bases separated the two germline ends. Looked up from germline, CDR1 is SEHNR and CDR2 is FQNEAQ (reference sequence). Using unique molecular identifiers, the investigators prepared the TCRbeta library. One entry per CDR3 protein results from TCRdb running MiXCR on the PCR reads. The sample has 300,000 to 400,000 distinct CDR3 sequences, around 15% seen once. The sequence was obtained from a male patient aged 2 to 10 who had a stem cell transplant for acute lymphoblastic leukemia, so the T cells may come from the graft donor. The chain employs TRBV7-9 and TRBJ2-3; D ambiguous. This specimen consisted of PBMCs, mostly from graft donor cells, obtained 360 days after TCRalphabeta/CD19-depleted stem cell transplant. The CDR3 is CASTFIADTQYF. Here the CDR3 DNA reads TGTGCCAGCACCTTTATAGCAGATACGCAGTATTTT.